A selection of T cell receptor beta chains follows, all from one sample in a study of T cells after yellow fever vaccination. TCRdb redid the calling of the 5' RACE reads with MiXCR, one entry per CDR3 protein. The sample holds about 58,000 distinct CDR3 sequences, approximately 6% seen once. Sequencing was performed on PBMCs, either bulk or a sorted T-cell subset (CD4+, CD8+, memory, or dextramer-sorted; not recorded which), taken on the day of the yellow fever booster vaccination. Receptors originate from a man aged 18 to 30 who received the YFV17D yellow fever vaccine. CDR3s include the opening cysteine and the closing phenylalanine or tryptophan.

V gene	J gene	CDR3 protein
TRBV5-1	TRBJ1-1	CASSPGTGGLNTEAFF
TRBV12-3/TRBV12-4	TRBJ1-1	CASSLSQGNTEAFF
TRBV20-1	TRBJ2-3	CSASGARSNTDTQYF
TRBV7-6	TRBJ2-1	CASSLRVERYNEQFF
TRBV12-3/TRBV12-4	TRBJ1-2	CASTLGGNGYTF
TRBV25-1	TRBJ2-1	CASSQSDFYNEQFF
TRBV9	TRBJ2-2	CASGRGTGGTGELFF
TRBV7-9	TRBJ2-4	CASSPVLGNKNIQYF
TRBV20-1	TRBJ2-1	CSARDRLAASSYNEQFF
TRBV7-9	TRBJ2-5	CASSLVYGTRETQYF
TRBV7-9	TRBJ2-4	CASSLTRDPGQGIVAKNIQYF
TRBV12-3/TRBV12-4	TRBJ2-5	CASSFALAGETQYF
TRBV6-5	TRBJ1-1	CASTNRGGPTNTEAFF
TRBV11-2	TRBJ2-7	CASSMTGAGYEQYF
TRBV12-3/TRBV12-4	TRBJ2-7	CASSLGFGFEQYF
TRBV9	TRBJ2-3	CASSGQTNTQYF
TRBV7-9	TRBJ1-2	CASSPRTRGYTF
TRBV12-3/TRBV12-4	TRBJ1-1	CASSFVNTEAFF
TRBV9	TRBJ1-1	CASSSDPDSLSEAFF
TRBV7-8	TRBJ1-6	CASSLVARARPLHF
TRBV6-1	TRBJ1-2	CASSEAILLGYTF
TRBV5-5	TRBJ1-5	CASSFVQGNQPQHF
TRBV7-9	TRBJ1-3	CASSLDVTTIYF
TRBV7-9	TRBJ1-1	CASSFGAEAFF
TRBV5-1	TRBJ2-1	CASSRGGAWNEQFF
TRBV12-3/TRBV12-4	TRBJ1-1	CASSPGWEMNTEAFF
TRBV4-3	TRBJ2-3	CASSQEGTGTDTQYF
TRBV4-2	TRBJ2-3	CASSQEGRDTQYF
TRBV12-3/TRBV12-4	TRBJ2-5	CASKGAGETQYF
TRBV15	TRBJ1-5	CATSSHNQPQHF
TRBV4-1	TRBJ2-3	CASSQVSLFSGTSGSSTDTQYF
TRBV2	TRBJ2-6	CASSGGGSGANVLTF
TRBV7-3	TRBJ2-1	CASSLTGAYNEQFF
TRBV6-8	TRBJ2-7	CASSYSISGGPYEQYF
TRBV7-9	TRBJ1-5	CASSLGEGQPQHF
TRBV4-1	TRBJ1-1	CASSQDMGTSEAFF
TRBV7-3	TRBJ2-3	CASSLTNRDATDTQYF
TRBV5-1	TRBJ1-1	CASSPMTDTEAFF
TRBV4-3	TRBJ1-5	CASSQSWDGLNQPQHF
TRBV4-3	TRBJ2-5	CASSQNRDRETQYF
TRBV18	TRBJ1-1	CASSPSLGGLNTEAFF
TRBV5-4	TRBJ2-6	CASSQGGQGFWNVLTF
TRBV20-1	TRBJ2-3	CMYSSGGQQDTQYF
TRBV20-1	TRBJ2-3	CSARDLQRGASTDTQYF
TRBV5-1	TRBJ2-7	CASSLEVRSDEQYF
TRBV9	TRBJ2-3	CASSGGRDRVVTDTQYF
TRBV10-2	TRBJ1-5	CASTGQLVQDSNQPQHF
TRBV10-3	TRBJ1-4	CAISESGGGEKLFF
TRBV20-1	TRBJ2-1	CSARPLGSNEQFF
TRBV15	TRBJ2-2	CATRLPVSGGPNTGELFF
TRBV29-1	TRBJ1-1	CSAHSGQLEAFF
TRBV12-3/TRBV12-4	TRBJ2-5	CASSLTAQRETQYF
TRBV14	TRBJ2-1	CASSQDPRTRSRNEQFF
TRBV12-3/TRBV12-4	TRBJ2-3	CASSRGADTQYF
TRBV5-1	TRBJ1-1	CASSLRQTPGTEAFF
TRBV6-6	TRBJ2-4	CASSTPRERDQNIQYF
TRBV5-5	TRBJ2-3	CASSLLYRATDTQYF
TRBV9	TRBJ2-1	CASSAGTSGVYNEQFF